The clone carrying this T cell receptor beta chain was picked up many times. At the DNA level, this CDR3 is encoded by other sequences in the same sample as well. The data originate from a study of CD8+ T cells in alopecia areata. Following extraction, RNA underwent reverse transcription to cDNA, which served as the sequencing template. Sequencing was performed with immunoSEQ multiplex PCR; in TCRdb, only in-frame clones are kept and a portion is missing. The sample carries about 23,000 clones, roughly 52% recorded once. The ends were cut back, 4 bases at V and 6 bases at J, with 8 bases in the middle. This CDR3 has 12 amino acids. From germline, CDR1 is MDHEN and CDR2 SYDVKM.

The V call is TRBV28, the J call TRBJ2-3, with D possibly being TRBD1 or TRBD2 (5 bases each). Sequencing used NKG2D-high CD8+ T cells sorted from blood. The clonotype originates from a human donor with alopecia areata. CDR3: CASSSGPDTQYF. The CDR3 bases are TGTGCCAGCAGTTCGGGACCCGATACGCAGTATTTT.